This T cell receptor (beta chain) was observed in a study of T-cell reconstitution after alpha-beta-depleted transplantation in children. Molecular barcoding with unique molecular identifiers was used for the TCRbeta library. TCRdb passed the PCR reads through MiXCR, listing each CDR3 protein once. The table has 500,000 to 600,000 distinct CDR3 sequences, 32% seen once. Germline V CDR1 and CDR2: SGHAT, FQNNGV. V trimming: 1 base; J trimming: 3 bases; junction bases outside the gene matches: 2. The CDR3 has 14 amino acids. The input for sequencing was PBMCs from the stem cell graft donor, taken from the stem cell graft. The V gene is TRBV11-2, the J gene TRBJ2-7; TRBD2 matches at 8 bases. The TCR was taken from a human donor who donated a stem cell graft to a child with aplastic anemia. The CDR3: CASSLGAGVYEQYF. CDR3 DNA: TGTGCCAGCAGCTTAGGAGCGGGAGTCTACGAGCAGTACTTC. Filled out from reference TRBV11-2 and TRBJ2-7, the complete variable domain reads EAGVAQSPRYKIIEKRQSVAFWCNPISGHATLYWYQQILGQGPKLLIQFQNNGVVDDSQLPKDRFSAERLKGVDSTLKIQPAKLEDSAVYLCASSLGAGVYEQYFGPGTRLTVT.